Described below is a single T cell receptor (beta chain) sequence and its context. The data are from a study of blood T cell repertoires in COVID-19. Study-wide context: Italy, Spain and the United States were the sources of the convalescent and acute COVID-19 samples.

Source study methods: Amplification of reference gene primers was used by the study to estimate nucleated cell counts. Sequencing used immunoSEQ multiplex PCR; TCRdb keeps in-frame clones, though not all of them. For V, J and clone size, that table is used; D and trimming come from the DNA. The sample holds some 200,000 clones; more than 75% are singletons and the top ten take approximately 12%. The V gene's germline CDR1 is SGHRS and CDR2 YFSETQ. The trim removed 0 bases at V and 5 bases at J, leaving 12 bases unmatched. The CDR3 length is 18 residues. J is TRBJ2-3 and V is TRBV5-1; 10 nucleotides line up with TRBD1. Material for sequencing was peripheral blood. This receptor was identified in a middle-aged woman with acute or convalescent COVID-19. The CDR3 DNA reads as TGCGCCAGCAGCTTGGCCATCCAGACAGGGGGCCGGGGAGATACGCAGTATTTT. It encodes CASSLAIQTGGRGDTQYF. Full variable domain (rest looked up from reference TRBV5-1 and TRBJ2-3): KAGVTQTPRYLIKTRGQQVTLSCSPISGHRSVSWYQQTPGQGLQFLFEYFSETQRNKGNFPGRFSGRQFSNSRSEMNVSTLELGDSALYLCASSLAIQTGGRGDTQYFGPGTRLTVL.